The rows below give T cell receptor beta chains drawn from one sample of a study of post-analysis software for immune sequencing data. TCRdb processed the PCR reads anew with MiXCR; each CDR3 protein has one entry. The sample holds some 890,000 distinct CDR3 sequences, approximately 53% seen once. Sequences were obtained from blood. These receptors were taken from a girl aged 5-17 years with multiple sclerosis. Each CDR3 is given with its conserved first and last residue. Each record gives: CDR3 length, clone size, J gene, D gene, V gene, CDR3 protein, CDR3 DNA. The D gene is left open where the match is weak. Part of the rows lack a size; the others show once, few, many or a class for expanded clones.

15,NA,TRBJ2-5,NA,TRBV4-1,CASSQGGVRVETQYF,TGCGCCAGCAGCCAAGGTGGCGTCAGGGTAGAGACCCAGTACTTC
13,NA,TRBJ2-7,NA,TRBV6-2/TRBV6-3,CVSCGSSRYEQYF,TGTGTCAGCTGTGGGAGTTCTCGGTACGAGCAGTACTTC
13,NA,TRBJ2-7,NA,TRBV29-1,CSVEDTTAYEQYF,TGCAGCGTTGAAGACACGACGGCCTACGAGCAGTACTTC
15,NA,TRBJ1-2,NA,TRBV5-1,CASSPLDGGLYGYTF,TGCGCCAGCAGCCCGCTGGACGGTGGGCTCTATGGCTACACCTTC
15,NA,TRBJ2-6,NA,TRBV12-3/TRBV12-4,CASSLGDAKFNVLTF,TGTGCCAGCAGTTTGGGGGACGCGAAATTCAACGTCCTGACTTTC
13,NA,TRBJ1-2,NA,TRBV20-1,CSARLGGPRGYTF,TGCAGTGCTAGACTTGGAGGCCCAAGGGGCTACACCTTC
14,NA,TRBJ1-4,TRBD1,TRBV5-1,CASRPTGQNEKLFF,TGCGCCAGCAGGCCGACAGGGCAGAATGAAAAACTGTTTTTT
14,NA,TRBJ2-1,NA,TRBV5-1,CASRFGPQANEQFF,TGCGCCAGCAGATTCGGGCCCCAGGCCAATGAGCAGTTCTTC
13,NA,TRBJ1-4,NA,TRBV29-1,CSAAGGRVEKLFF,TGCAGCGCCGCGGGGGGGCGAGTTGAAAAACTGTTTTTT
13,NA,TRBJ2-5,NA,TRBV11-2,CASSYDSRETQYF,TGTGCCAGCAGCTATGACTCTCGGGAGACCCAGTACTTC
14,NA,TRBJ2-5,NA,TRBV7-3,CASSLFGASREQYF,TGTGCCAGCAGCTTATTCGGGGCTAGTCGGGAGCAGTACTTC
14,NA,TRBJ2-3,NA,TRBV4-1,CASSHPRGLDTQYF,TGCGCCAGCAGCCATCCGAGAGGATTAGATACGCAGTATTTT
13,few,TRBJ2-3,NA,TRBV20-1,CSASPAGWDTQYF,TGCAGTGCTAGTCCAGCCGGATGGGATACGCAGTATTTT
14,NA,TRBJ2-1,TRBD1,TRBV3-1,CASSQGGTGNEQFF,TGTGCCAGCAGCCAAGGTGGGACAGGGAATGAGCAGTTCTTC
17,NA,TRBJ2-3,TRBD2,TRBV7-2,CASSPPGLAGGGDTQYF,TGTGCCAGCAGCCCCCCTGGGCTAGCGGGGGGCGGGGATACGCAGTATTTT
14,NA,TRBJ2-7,NA,TRBV12-3/TRBV12-4,CASYRSPSTYEQYF,TGTGCCAGCTACCGCAGCCCGTCAACCTACGAGCAGTACTTC
13,NA,TRBJ1-2,TRBD1,TRBV5-1,CASSWGDRGFYTF,TGCGCCAGCAGCTGGGGGGACAGGGGCTTCTACACCTTC
15,NA,TRBJ2-1,TRBD2,TRBV20-1,CSADSGRNSYNEQFF,TGCAGTGCGGATAGCGGGAGAAACTCCTACAATGAGCAGTTCTTC
15,NA,TRBJ2-7,NA,TRBV11-2,CASSLYGGTDYEQYF,TGTGCCAGCAGCTTATATGGCGGGACCGACTACGAGCAGTACTTC
12,NA,TRBJ2-7,TRBD1,TRBV10-3,CAISGQGNEQYF,TGTGCCATCAGTGGACAGGGCAATGAGCAGTACTTC
15,few,TRBJ2-1,NA,TRBV20-1,CSASRGVDYYNEQFF,TGCAGTGCTAGTAGGGGGGTGGATTACTACAATGAGCAGTTCTTC
16,NA,TRBJ2-3,TRBD2,TRBV3-1,CASSHRLAGGAGTQYF,TGTGCCAGCAGCCATCGCCTAGCGGGGGGGGCTGGTACGCAGTATTTT
15,NA,TRBJ2-7,NA,TRBV20-1,CSARNRAGITYEQYF,TGCAGTGCTAGAAATCGCGCGGGGATTACCTACGAGCAGTACTTC
12,NA,TRBJ2-7,TRBD2,TRBV6-5,CATGLARYEQYF,TGTGCCACAGGACTAGCGCGATACGAGCAGTACTTC
13,few,TRBJ1-5,NA,TRBV2,CASSAQGNQPQHF,TGTGCCAGCAGCGCCCAGGGGAATCAGCCCCAGCATTTT
14,NA,TRBJ2-7,NA,TRBV12-3/TRBV12-4,CASRQSTGKYEQYF,TGTGCCAGCAGACAGTCGACAGGAAAGTACGAGCAGTACTTC
16,NA,TRBJ1-4,NA,TRBV20-1,CSALQGQGFTNEKLFF,TGCAGTGCTCTTCAGGGCCAGGGGTTCACTAATGAAAAACTGTTTTTT
11,NA,TRBJ2-5,NA,TRBV20-1,CSAGPLETQYF,TGCAGTGCTGGCCCTCTGGAGACCCAGTACTTC
15,NA,TRBJ2-5,TRBD2,TRBV3-1,CASSHGGGQQETQYF,TGTGCCAGCAGCCACGGCGGGGGGCAACAAGAGACCCAGTACTTC
14,NA,TRBJ2-7,NA,TRBV5-1,CASSFRDGSYEQYF,TGCGCCAGCAGCTTCAGGGACGGATCCTACGAGCAGTACTTC
14,few,TRBJ1-3,TRBD1,TRBV12-3/TRBV12-4,CASSFRGSGNTIYF,TGTGCCAGCAGTTTCAGGGGGTCTGGAAACACCATATATTTT
13,many,TRBJ2-3,NA,TRBV9,CASSSSNTDTQYF,TGTGCCAGCAGCTCGTCGAACACAGATACGCAGTATTTT
13,once,TRBJ2-7,NA,TRBV6-6,CASSYSDRSEQYF,TGTGCCAGCAGTTACTCCGACAGGTCGGAGCAGTACTTC
14,NA,TRBJ2-7,NA,TRBV10-3,CAISGTGESYEQYF,TGTGCCATCAGCGGAACAGGTGAATCCTACGAGCAGTACTTC
14,NA,TRBJ1-2,TRBD1,TRBV6-5,CASSSGQGAIGYTF,TGTGCCAGCAGTTCGGGACAGGGGGCGATTGGCTACACCTTC
14,NA,TRBJ2-7,TRBD1,TRBV7-3,CASSPMDRAYEQYF,TGTGCCAGCAGCCCTATGGACAGGGCGTACGAGCAGTACTTC
14,NA,TRBJ2-7,TRBD2,TRBV3-1,CASSPSGDSYEQYF,TGTGCCAGCAGCCCAAGCGGGGACTCCTACGAGCAGTACTTC
13,few,TRBJ2-7,NA,TRBV27,CASSSFAGYEQYF,TGTGCCAGCAGTTCCTTCGCCGGTTACGAGCAGTACTTC
11,NA,TRBJ2-1,NA,TRBV24-1,CATSDLNEQFF,TGTGCCACCAGTGATTTGAATGAGCAGTTCTTC
15,NA,TRBJ1-1,NA,TRBV29-1,CSAVPPHRENTEAFF,TGCAGCGCCGTACCTCCGCACAGGGAGAACACTGAAGCTTTCTTT
12,few,TRBJ2-1,NA,TRBV14,CASSRWDNEQFF,TGTGCCAGCAGCCGATGGGACAATGAGCAGTTCTTC
17,NA,TRBJ2-1,TRBD2,TRBV3-1,CASSLRTSQTSYNEQFF,TGTGCCAGCAGCCTCAGGACTAGTCAGACTTCCTACAATGAGCAGTTCTTC
14,NA,TRBJ1-1,NA,TRBV20-1,CSTSTRRWDTEAFF,TGCAGTACTTCGACAAGGCGGTGGGACACTGAAGCTTTCTTT
14,NA,TRBJ2-5,NA,TRBV2,CASKADRWGETQYF,TGTGCCAGCAAGGCGGACCGATGGGGAGAGACCCAGTACTTC
11,NA,TRBJ1-2,NA,TRBV30,CAWSVNYGYTF,TGTGCCTGGAGCGTTAACTATGGCTACACCTTC
15,few,TRBJ2-3,NA,TRBV14,CASSHGGVGTDTQYF,TGTGCCAGCAGCCACGGCGGGGTCGGCACAGATACGCAGTATTTT
14,few,TRBJ2-3,NA,TRBV12-3/TRBV12-4,CASSLLQPTDTQYF,TGTGCCAGCAGTTTGTTGCAGCCCACAGATACGCAGTATTTT
13,NA,TRBJ1-1,NA,TRBV7-8,CASSLAPGNEAFF,TGTGCCAGCAGCTTAGCCCCAGGGAATGAAGCTTTCTTT
14,once,TRBJ1-1,TRBD1,TRBV7-2,CASSFRQGRTEAFF,TGTGCCAGCAGCTTCCGACAGGGGAGAACTGAAGCTTTCTTT
17,NA,TRBJ2-5,NA,TRBV5-1,CASSLWKQGGHQGTQYF,TGCGCCAGCAGCTTGTGGAAACAGGGAGGTCACCAAGGGACCCAGTACTTC
12,NA,TRBJ2-5,TRBD1,TRBV6-6,CASRTGEQTQYF,TGTGCCAGCAGAACAGGGGAACAGACCCAGTACTTC
16,few,TRBJ2-1,TRBD2,TRBV7-9,CASTLGLVQSPNEQFF,TGTGCCAGCACCTTGGGACTAGTTCAAAGTCCCAATGAGCAGTTCTTC
13,NA,TRBJ2-3,NA,TRBV12-3/TRBV12-4,CASSFSDTDTQYF,TGTGCCAGCAGTTTTTCTGATACAGATACGCAGTATTTT
14,once,TRBJ2-5,TRBD1,TRBV29-1,CSVAPRQGAYGQYF,TGCAGCGTTGCTCCCAGACAGGGGGCCTACGGGCAGTACTTC
15,few,TRBJ2-1,TRBD2,TRBV11-1,CASSSTSGRRDEQFF,TGTGCCAGCAGCTCCACTAGCGGGAGAAGGGATGAGCAGTTCTTC